This T cell receptor beta chain was obtained from a study of CD8 T cells in ankylosing spondylitis. This clonotype was recorded many times. Its antigen is unknown. TCRdb fed the 5' RACE reads into MiXCR, producing one record per CDR3 protein. The sample carries about 39,000 distinct CDR3 sequences, roughly 3% recorded once. Study outcomes and limitations: There were earlier reports of some motif variants in reactive arthritis synovial fluid and blood.

Germline CDR1 reads SGDLS; CDR2 reads YYNGEE. V was pared by 3 bases and J by 3 bases, with 15 bases between. CDR3 length: 16 amino acids. The sequence was collected from a male donor with ankylosing spondylitis or in good health (not recorded which). Material: blood, either unsorted or a sorted T cell fraction (not recorded which). V is TRBV9 and J is TRBJ2-2; D gene unclear. This CDR3 is CASSDPTVPYTGELFF. The CDR3, as DNA: TGTGCCAGCAGCGACCCGACGGTCCCGTACACCGGGGAGCTGTTTTTT.